Shown below are 3 T cell receptor beta chains from a single sample sequenced in a study of cytomegalovirus exposure and HLA in healthy donors. Researchers ran the PCR with 60 Vbeta and 13 Jbeta primers. Some clones are missing from TCRdb's copy, which holds only in-frame ones; the method was immunoSEQ multiplex PCR. Of over 150,000 clones in the sample, more than 75% were seen once. Sequenced input: PBMCs. All receptors come from a girl under two years old in good health and CMV-seronegative.

The rearrangement joins TRBV19 to TRBJ2-5; 8 bases line up with TRBD2. Germline CDR1 reads LNHDA; CDR2 reads SQIVND (reference sequence). V shed 3 bases and J 5 bases; nucleotides not matched to a gene: 5. The CDR3 spans 14 residues. The CDR3 loop reads CASSMVRGGETQYF. The DNA for the CDR3 is TGTGCCAGTAGTATGGTCCGCGGGGGGGAGACCCAGTACTTC.

The genes are TRBV18 and TRBJ1-5, with 10 bases lining up with TRBD1. CDR1 and CDR2 from the germline V gene are KGHSH and LQKENI. Losses at the gene ends were 3 bases for V and 0 bases for J; bases not matched to a gene: 5. This CDR3 comprises 17 residues. This CDR3 reads CASSPGQGWYSNQPQHF. In DNA, the CDR3 is TGTGCCAGCTCACCGGGACAGGGGTGGTATAGCAATCAGCCCCAGCATTTT.

V gene TRBV5-6 combines with J gene TRBJ2-2; the match to TRBD1 covers 9 bases. Germline lookup yields CDR1 SGHDT and CDR2 YYEEEE. The CDR3 contains 14 residues. Trimming at V came to 0 bases and at J to 6 bases, leaving 0 bases not matched to a gene. The DNA for the CDR3 is TGTGCCAGCAGCTTGGGGACAGGGGCCGGGGAGCTGTTTTTT. It codes for CASSLGTGAGELFF.